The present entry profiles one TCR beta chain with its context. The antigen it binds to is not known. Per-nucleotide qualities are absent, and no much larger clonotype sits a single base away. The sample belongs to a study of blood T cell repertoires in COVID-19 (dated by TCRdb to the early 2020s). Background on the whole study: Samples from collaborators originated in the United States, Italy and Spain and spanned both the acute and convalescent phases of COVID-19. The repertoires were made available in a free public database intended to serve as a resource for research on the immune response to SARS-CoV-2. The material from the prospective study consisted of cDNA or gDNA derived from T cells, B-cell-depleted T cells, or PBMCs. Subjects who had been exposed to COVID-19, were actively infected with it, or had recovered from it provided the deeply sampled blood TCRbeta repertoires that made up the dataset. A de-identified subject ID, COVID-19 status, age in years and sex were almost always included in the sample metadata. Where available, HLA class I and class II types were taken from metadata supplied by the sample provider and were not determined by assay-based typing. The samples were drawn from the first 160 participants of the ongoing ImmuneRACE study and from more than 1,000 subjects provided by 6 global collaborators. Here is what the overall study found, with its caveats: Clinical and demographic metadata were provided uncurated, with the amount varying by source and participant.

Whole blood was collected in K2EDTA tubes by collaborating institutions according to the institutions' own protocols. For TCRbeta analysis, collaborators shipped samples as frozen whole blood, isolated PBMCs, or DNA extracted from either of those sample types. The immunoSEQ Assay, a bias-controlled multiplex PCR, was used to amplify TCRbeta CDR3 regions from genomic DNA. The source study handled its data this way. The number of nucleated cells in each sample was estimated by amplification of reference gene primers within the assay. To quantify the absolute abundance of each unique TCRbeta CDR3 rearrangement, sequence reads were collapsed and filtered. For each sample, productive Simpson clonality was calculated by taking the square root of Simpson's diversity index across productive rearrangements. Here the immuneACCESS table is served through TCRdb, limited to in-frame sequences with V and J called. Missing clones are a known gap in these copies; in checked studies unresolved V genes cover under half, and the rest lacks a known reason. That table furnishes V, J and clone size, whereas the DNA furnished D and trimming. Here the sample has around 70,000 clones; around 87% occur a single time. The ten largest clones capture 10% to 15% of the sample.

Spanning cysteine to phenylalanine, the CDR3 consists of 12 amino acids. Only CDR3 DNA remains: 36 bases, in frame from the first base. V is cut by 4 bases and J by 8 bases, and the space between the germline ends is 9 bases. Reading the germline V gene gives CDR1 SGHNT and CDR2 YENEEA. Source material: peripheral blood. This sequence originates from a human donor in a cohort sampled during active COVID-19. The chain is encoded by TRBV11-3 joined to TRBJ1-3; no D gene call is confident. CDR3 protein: CASSSVEHTIYF. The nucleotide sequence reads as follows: TGTGCCAGCAGCTCCGTCGAGCACACCATATATTTT.